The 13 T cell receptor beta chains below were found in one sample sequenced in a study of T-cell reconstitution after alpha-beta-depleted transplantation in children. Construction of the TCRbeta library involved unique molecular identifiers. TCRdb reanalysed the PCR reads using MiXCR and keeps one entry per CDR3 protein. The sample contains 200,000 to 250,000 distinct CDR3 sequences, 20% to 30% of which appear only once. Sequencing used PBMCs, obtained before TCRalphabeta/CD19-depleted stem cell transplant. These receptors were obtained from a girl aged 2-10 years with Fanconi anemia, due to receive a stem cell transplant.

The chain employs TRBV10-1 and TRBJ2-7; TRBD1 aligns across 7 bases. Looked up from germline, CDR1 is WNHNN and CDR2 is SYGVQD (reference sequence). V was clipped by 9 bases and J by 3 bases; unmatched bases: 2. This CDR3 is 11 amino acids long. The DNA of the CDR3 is TGCGCCAGGACAGGGAGCTACGAGCAGTACTTC. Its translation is CARTGSYEQYF.

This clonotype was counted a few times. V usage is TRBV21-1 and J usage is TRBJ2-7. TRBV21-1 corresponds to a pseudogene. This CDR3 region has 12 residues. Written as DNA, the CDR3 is TGTGCCAGCAGCAGAGGAGCCTACGAGCAGTACTTC. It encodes CASSRGAYEQYF.

This CDR3 reads CSVTGPATSARIEQYF. The CDR3 nucleotides are TGCAGCGTTACGGGGCCTGCAACTAGCGCCAGAATCGAGCAGTACTTC. This chain uses TRBV29-1 with TRBJ2-7; TRBD2 agrees at 7 bases. CDR3 length equals 16 residues. J was trimmed by 6 bases and V by 5 bases; bases with no gene match: 19. Looked up from germline, CDR1 is SQVTM and CDR2 is ANQGSEA.

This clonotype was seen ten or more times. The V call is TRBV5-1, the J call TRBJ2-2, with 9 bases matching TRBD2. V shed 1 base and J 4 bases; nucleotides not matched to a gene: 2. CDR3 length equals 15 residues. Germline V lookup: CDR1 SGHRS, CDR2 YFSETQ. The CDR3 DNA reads TGCGCCAGCAGCTTGACTAGCGGGTTCACCGGGGAGCTGTTTTTT. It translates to CASSLTSGFTGELFF.

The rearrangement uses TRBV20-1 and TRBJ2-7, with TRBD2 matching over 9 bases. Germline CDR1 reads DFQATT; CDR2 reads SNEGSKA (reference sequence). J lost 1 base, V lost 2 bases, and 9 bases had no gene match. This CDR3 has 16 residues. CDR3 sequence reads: CSARSVKRGESYEQYF. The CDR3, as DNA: TGCAGTGCTAGATCCGTAAAGCGGGGGGAGTCCTACGAGCAGTACTTC.

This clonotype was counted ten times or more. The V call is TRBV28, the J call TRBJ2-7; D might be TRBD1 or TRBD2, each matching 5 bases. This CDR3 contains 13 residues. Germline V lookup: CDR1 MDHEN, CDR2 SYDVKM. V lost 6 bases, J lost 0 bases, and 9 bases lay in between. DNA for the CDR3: TGTGCCAGCAGAGGGACGGACTCCTACGAGCAGTACTTC. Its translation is CASRGTDSYEQYF.

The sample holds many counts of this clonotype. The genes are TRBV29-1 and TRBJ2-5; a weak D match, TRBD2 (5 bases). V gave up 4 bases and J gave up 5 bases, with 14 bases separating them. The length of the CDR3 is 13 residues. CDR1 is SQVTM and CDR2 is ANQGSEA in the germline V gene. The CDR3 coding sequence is TGCAGCGTTGTGGGCCTAGCCTTCGAGACCCAGTACTTC. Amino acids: CSVVGLAFETQYF.

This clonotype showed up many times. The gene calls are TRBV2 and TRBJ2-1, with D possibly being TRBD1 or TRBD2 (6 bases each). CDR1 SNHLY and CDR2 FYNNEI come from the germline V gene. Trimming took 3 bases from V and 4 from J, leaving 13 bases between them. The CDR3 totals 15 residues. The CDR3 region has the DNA TGTGCCAGCAGTGAGATCCGGGGGCTTTACAATGAGCAGTTCTTC. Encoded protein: CASSEIRGLYNEQFF.

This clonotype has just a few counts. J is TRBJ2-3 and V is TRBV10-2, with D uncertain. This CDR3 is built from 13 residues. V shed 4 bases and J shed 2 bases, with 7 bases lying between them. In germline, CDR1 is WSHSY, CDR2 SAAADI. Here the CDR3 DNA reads TGCGCCAGCAGTGCCGTACCCACAGATACGCAGTATTTT. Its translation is CASSAVPTDTQYF.

The CDR3 DNA follows: TGTGCCAGCAGCGTCGGACTAGCTATTGAGCAGTTCTTC. Amino acid sequence: CASSVGLAIEQFF. The chain has TRBV13 and TRBJ2-1; 8 bases match TRBD2. The trim removed 5 bases at V and 9 bases at J, leaving 6 bases unmatched. Germline-derived CDR1 and CDR2 are PRHDT and FYEKMQ (reference sequence). The CDR3 runs 13 residues.

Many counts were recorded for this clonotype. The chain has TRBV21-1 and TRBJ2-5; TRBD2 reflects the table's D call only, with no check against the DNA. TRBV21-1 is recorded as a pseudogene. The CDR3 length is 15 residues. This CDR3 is CASSKACLHQETQYF. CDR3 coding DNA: TGTGCCAGCAGCAAAGCGTGCCTCCACCAAGAGACCCAGTACTTC.

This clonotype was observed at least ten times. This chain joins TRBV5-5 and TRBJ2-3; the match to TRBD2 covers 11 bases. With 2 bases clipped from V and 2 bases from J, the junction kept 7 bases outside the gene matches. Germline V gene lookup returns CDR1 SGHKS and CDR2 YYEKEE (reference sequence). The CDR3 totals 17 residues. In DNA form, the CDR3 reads TGTGCCAGCAGCTTTGGGGTAGCGGGGGGGTTCACAGATACGCAGTATTTT. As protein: CASSFGVAGGFTDTQYF. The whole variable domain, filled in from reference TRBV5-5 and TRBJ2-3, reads DAGVTQSPTHLIKTRGQQVTLRCSPISGHKSVSWYQQVLGQGPQFIFQYYEKEERGRGNFPDRFSARQFPNYSSELNVNALLLGDSALYLCASSFGVAGGFTDTQYFGPGTRLTVL.

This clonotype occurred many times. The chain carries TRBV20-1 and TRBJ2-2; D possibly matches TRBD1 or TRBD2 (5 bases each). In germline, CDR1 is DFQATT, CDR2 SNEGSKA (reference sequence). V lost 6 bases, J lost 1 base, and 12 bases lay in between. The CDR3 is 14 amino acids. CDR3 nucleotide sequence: TGCAGTGCGTATCCGGGACGGAACACCGGGGAGCTGTTTTTT. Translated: CSAYPGRNTGELFF.